The 15 T cell receptor beta chains in this list originate from one sample, sequenced in a study of regulatory T cells in long-lasting Graves disease. The time point was: newly diagnosed GD, antithyroid drugs for less than 3 months. RNA from PBMCs was the source of the TCR library. Building the TCR beta libraries relied on iRepertoire HTBI primers, and CDR3 regions underwent Arm-PCR. TCRdb analysed the multiplex PCR reads with MiXCR anew, one entry per CDR3 protein. The table has under 300,000 distinct CDR3 sequences, around 16% seen once; the top ten hold roughly a fifth. Here the sequenced sample was peripheral blood mononuclear cells (PBMCs), taken at new diagnosis, from a patient treated with antithyroid drugs. These receptors were taken from a female donor with Graves disease.

This clonotype was observed many times. CDR3 in amino acids: CASSFRTATGNTIYF. The CDR3 nucleotides are TGTGCCAGCAGTTTTAGGACAGCGACTGGAAACACCATATATTTT. The rearrangement links TRBV12-3 or TRBV12-4 to TRBJ1-3; TRBD1 might be the D (6 bases). The CDR3 has 15 residues. Trimming took 3 bases from V and 2 from J, leaving 11 bases between them.

A remark on this clonotype: A much larger clone differs from this one at a single base, so this may be a read error. This chain connects TRBV20-1 to TRBJ2-5; D unresolved. Germline V gene lookup returns CDR1 DFQATT and CDR2 SNEGSKA (reference sequence). This CDR3 has 14 residues. V was clipped by 1 base and J by 2 bases, with 11 bases between them. The CDR3: CSARGGEEQETQYF. CDR3 in DNA: TGCAGTGCTAGAGGTGGCGAGGAACAAGAGACCCAGTACTTC.

This clonotype was detected ten times or more. The chain is built from TRBV12-3 or TRBV12-4 and TRBJ2-7; the D gene is possibly TRBD1 (5 bases). This CDR3 is 17 amino acids long. V was clipped by 3 bases and J by 2 bases, with 20 bases between them. In DNA, the CDR3 is TGTGCCAGCAGTTTTGGGGCAGGAGTGGGGCAGACCTACGAGCAGTACTTC. Amino acid sequence: CASSFGAGVGQTYEQYF.

This clonotype came up once. The likely explanation is a read error, given a far larger clone one base away. The V call is TRBV11-1, the J call TRBJ1-1; 10 bases align to TRBD1. After removal of 5 bases from V and 1 base from J, the junction contained 10 bases not matched to a gene. Germline assignment: CDR1 SGHAT and CDR2 FQDESV (reference sequence). This CDR3 has 17 residues. The CDR3 spells CASSLPFGQGENTEAFF. The CDR3 bases are TGTGCCAGCAGCCTCCCCTTCGGACAGGGGGAGAACACTGAAGCTTTCTTT.

The CDR3, as DNA: TGCAGTGCTAGCTTCACTACCTACTACAATGAGCAGTTCTTC. It is translated as CSASFTTYYNEQFF. The chain carries TRBV20-1 and TRBJ2-1, with D uncertain. Trimming pared 3 bases from V and 3 bases from J, leaving 12 bases between. CDR3 length: 14 residues. The V gene's germline CDR1 is DFQATT and CDR2 SNEGSKA (reference sequence).

This clonotype was seen ten or more times. The chain combines TRBV11-2 with TRBJ1-2; 7 bases are a match to TRBD1. Trimming at V came to 5 bases and at J to 0 bases, leaving 9 bases not matched to a gene. Germline CDR1 is SGHAT and CDR2 is FQNNGV. This CDR3 is 16 amino acids long. CDR3 sequence reads: CASSRFGTEANYGYTF. CDR3 DNA: TGTGCCAGCAGCCGATTTGGGACAGAAGCTAACTATGGCTACACCTTC.

This clonotype was observed many times. This chain uses TRBV2 with TRBJ1-2; 7 nucleotides agree with TRBD1. This CDR3 region has 15 residues. V trimming: 6 bases; J trimming: 0 bases; junction bases outside the gene matches: 7. Germline CDR1 SNHLY, CDR2 FYNNEI. CDR3 sequence reads: CASRPRQGPNYGYTF. The DNA of the CDR3 is TGTGCCAGCAGGCCCCGACAGGGCCCTAACTATGGCTACACCTTC.

Ten or more counts support this clonotype. The chain links TRBV12-3 or TRBV12-4 to TRBJ2-2; D is perhaps TRBD1 (6 bases). V gave up 2 bases and J gave up 5 bases, with 9 bases separating them. The CDR3 has 14 amino acids. CDR3 sequence reads: CASSLYQGTGELFF. CDR3 DNA: TGTGCCAGCAGTTTATACCAGGGGACCGGGGAGCTGTTTTTT.

This clonotype came up many times. The chain combines TRBV20-1 with TRBJ2-2, with 8 nucleotides matching TRBD2. V trimming: 4 bases; J trimming: 6 bases; junction bases outside the gene matches: 1. Germline CDR1 is DFQATT and CDR2 is SNEGSKA (reference sequence). The CDR3 consists of 12 residues. In DNA form, the CDR3 reads TGCAGTGCTAATAGCGGGGCCGGGGAGCTGTTTTTT. Translation: CSANSGAGELFF.

This clonotype was found a few times. This chain uses TRBV14 with TRBJ1-2, with a tentative D call TRBD1 (5 bases). Trimming left V 1 base short and J 4 bases short, with 19 bases between. The CDR3 sequence is 17 residues long. Germline values: CDR1 SGHDN, CDR2 FVKESK. CDR3 nucleotides: TGTGCCAGCAGCCAAGTAACTGTGCCTGCAGGGAGCTATGGCTACACCTTC. Encoded protein: CASSQVTVPAGSYGYTF. Supplemented by reference TRBV14 and TRBJ1-2, the full variable domain reads EAGVTQFPSHSVIEKGQTVTLRCDPISGHDNLYWYRRVMGKEIKFLLHFVKESKQDESGMPNNRFLAERTGGTYSTLKVQPAELEDSGVYFCASSQVTVPAGSYGYTFGSGTRLTVV.

This clonotype was counted ten times or more. The chain has TRBV20-1 and TRBJ2-7; TRBD1 matches 7 bases. Looked up from germline, CDR1 is DFQATT and CDR2 is SNEGSKA (reference sequence). The CDR3 is made up of 14 amino acids. The trim removed 2 bases at V and 5 bases at J, leaving 9 bases unmatched. CDR3: CSARSRTGLDEQYF. The CDR3 coding sequence is TGCAGTGCTAGATCCCGGACAGGTTTAGACGAGCAGTACTTC.

The V call is TRBV7-9, the J call TRBJ2-1; D is perhaps TRBD2 (6 bases). The V gene lost 5 bases and the J gene lost 0 bases, with 14 bases spanning the gap. The CDR3 sequence is 16 residues long. CDR1 and CDR2 (germline): SEHNR, FQNEAQ (reference sequence). CDR3 residues: CASSVVREFSYNEQFF. CDR3 DNA sequence: TGTGCCAGCAGCGTCGTACGGGAGTTCTCCTACAATGAGCAGTTCTTC.

On this clonotype itself: This may come from a read error, since a much larger clone is one base off. The rearrangement links TRBV9 to TRBJ2-1, with D perhaps TRBD1 (5 bases). The V and J ends lost 1 base and 9 bases respectively, with 17 bases between them. This CDR3 region has 15 residues. Germline CDR1 is SGDLS and CDR2 is YYNGEE. The CDR3 DNA follows: TGTGCCAGCAGCGTAAGCACAGGACAATCAGGTGAGCAGTTCTTC. Residues: CASSVSTGQSGEQFF.

The J gene is TRBJ2-1, the V gene TRBV2; 13 bases fit TRBD2. Trimming removed 8 bases from V and 9 bases from J; junction bases left unmatched: 10. There are 15 residues in the CDR3. Looked up from germline, CDR1 is SNHLY and CDR2 is FYNNEI. CDR3 nucleotides: TGTGCCAGCCGAAGACTAGCGGGAGGAGCTATTGAGCAGTTCTTC. The encoded protein is CASRRLAGGAIEQFF.

The V gene is TRBV3-1, the J gene TRBJ2-5; 8 bases fit TRBD2. Germline V gene data show CDR1 as LGHDT and CDR2 as YNNKEL (reference sequence). With 4 bases clipped from V and 5 bases from J, the junction kept 15 bases outside the gene matches. The CDR3 spans 17 residues. As DNA, the CDR3 is TGTGCCAGCAGCCCGGGGGGGGAGACACGGTGGGTGGAGACCCAGTACTTC. Translating it yields CASSPGGETRWVETQYF.